Following are 25 T cell receptor beta chains from one sample sequenced in a study of CD8 T cells in Susac syndrome. After extraction with the RNeasy kit, roughly 0.45 to 1 ug of the RNA was reverse transcribed using random hexamers. TCRdb used MiXCR to reprocess the immunoSEQ multiplex PCR reads, holding one entry per CDR3 protein. Here the sample spans roughly 150,000 distinct CDR3 sequences, about 95% being singletons. The specimen was CD8+ T cells from PBMCs. The receptors originated from a human donor with Susac syndrome.

The rearrangement joins TRBV5-4 to TRBJ2-1, with TRBD2 identical over 7 bases. CDR1 and CDR2 from the germline V gene are SGHNT and YYREEE (reference sequence). The CDR3 runs 14 residues. With V trimmed by 6 bases and J by 5 bases, 8 bases remained unmatched. The CDR3 spells CASTLAEIHNEQFF. Written as DNA, the CDR3 is TGTGCCAGCACCCTAGCGGAGATCCACAATGAGCAGTTCTTC.

The chain carries TRBV29-1 and TRBJ2-1, with 7 nucleotides matching TRBD2. Germline CDR1 reads SQVTM; CDR2 reads ANQGSEA. The CDR3 covers 13 residues. V lost 4 bases and J lost 9; bases outside the gene matches: 9. CDR3 sequence reads: CSVALGPGGEQFF. The CDR3 DNA reads as TGCAGCGTTGCACTAGGTCCGGGGGGTGAGCAGTTCTTC.

The CDR3 region is CASSFYGSNQPQHF. The CDR3 nucleotides are TGTGCCAGCAGTTTTTACGGTAGCAATCAGCCCCAGCATTTT. V usage is TRBV12-3 or TRBV12-4 and J usage is TRBJ1-5; D unclear. Between the trimmed V and J ends, which lost 3 bases and 0 bases, there was a span of 6 bases. The CDR3 runs to 14 residues.

The chain combines TRBV29-1 with TRBJ2-7; weak D call: TRBD2 (6 bases). The CDR3 loop spans 13 amino acids. V was pared by 4 bases and J by 4 bases, with 14 bases between. Germline values: CDR1 SQVTM, CDR2 ANQGSEA. The CDR3 reads CSVVDLGGYEQYF. CDR3 nucleotide sequence: TGCAGCGTTGTGGATTTGGGGGGTTACGAGCAGTACTTC.

The sample holds one count of this clonotype. The chain is built from TRBV13 and TRBJ2-5; no clear D gene. The CDR3 runs 14 residues. Germline-derived CDR1 and CDR2 are PRHDT and FYEKMQ (reference sequence). V was trimmed by 3 bases and J by 5 bases, leaving 13 bases between them. CDR3 loop: CASSFSPERETQYF. The CDR3 bases are TGTGCCAGCAGCTTTAGTCCCGAGAGGGAGACCCAGTACTTC.

The chain uses TRBV6-1 and TRBJ2-1; 14 positions match TRBD2. CDR1 and CDR2 (germline): MNHNS, SASEGT. This CDR3 contains 16 residues. The J segment lost 8 bases and the V segment lost 6 bases, leaving 9 bases of the junction unmatched. CDR3 nucleotide sequence: TGTGCCAGCAGCATGACTAGCGGGAGGGCCAGGTATGAGCAGTTCTTC. Translating it yields CASSMTSGRARYEQFF.

This chain links TRBV2 with TRBJ1-1; possibly TRBD1 for D (5 bases). CDR3 length equals 13 residues. Between the trimmed V and J ends, which lost 8 bases and 1 base, there was a span of 11 bases. CDR1 is SNHLY and CDR2 is FYNNEI in the germline V gene. CDR3 DNA sequence: TGTGCCAGCGCCGTGGGGCGGAACACTGAAGCTTTCTTT. Encoded protein: CASAVGRNTEAFF.

V is TRBV28 and J is TRBJ1-1; weak D call: TRBD1 (5 bases). With 6 bases removed from V and 4 bases from J, the gap between germline ends came to 12 bases. The CDR3 contains 13 residues. Germline CDR1 is MDHEN and CDR2 is SYDVKM. The CDR3 bases are TGTGCCAGCAGCCCAGTGGGGGGCACTGAAGCTTTCTTT. This sequence encodes CASSPVGGTEAFF.

The V and J genes are TRBV14 and TRBJ2-1, with 14 positions matching TRBD2. V was pared by 4 bases and J by 9 bases, with 14 bases of the junction left unmatched. Germline V gives CDR1 SGHDN, CDR2 FVKESK. The CDR3 contains 18 residues. CDR3 DNA: TGTGCCAGCAGCCGGAAAGGGCGGGGGACTAGCGGGAGTCCTGAGCAGTTCTTC. This translates into CASSRKGRGTSGSPEQFF.

The chain uses TRBV5-1 and TRBJ2-1; D perhaps matches TRBD2 (6 bases). The V gene's germline CDR1 is SGHRS and CDR2 YFSETQ. Trimming took off 0 bases at V and 3 bases at J, with 16 bases between the two ends. The CDR3 totals 17 residues. The CDR3 is CASSLVGLPNFYNEQFF. The CDR3 DNA reads as TGCGCCAGCAGCTTGGTGGGACTCCCTAATTTCTACAATGAGCAGTTCTTC.

V usage is TRBV29-1 and J usage is TRBJ2-4; D gene uncertain. V was cut by 1 base and J by 3 bases, with 19 bases left in between. Germline lookup yields CDR1 SQVTM and CDR2 ANQGSEA. This CDR3 region has 17 residues. CDR3 DNA sequence: TGCAGCGTTGAAGTTGGGGTTTACGGAAGAGGCAAAAACATTCAGTACTTC. Translation gives CSVEVGVYGRGKNIQYF.

V is TRBV18 and J is TRBJ2-7; TRBD2 matches 7 bases. Germline lookup yields CDR1 KGHSH and CDR2 LQKENI. Losses at the gene ends were 2 bases for V and 1 base for J; bases not matched to a gene: 8. The CDR3 consists of 16 residues. The CDR3: CASSPRSREHSYEQYF. DNA for the CDR3: TGTGCCAGCTCACCAAGGTCGCGGGAGCATTCCTACGAGCAGTACTTC.

The chain joins TRBV4-1 to TRBJ2-5; the match to TRBD1 covers 8 bases. Per germline, CDR1 MGHRA and CDR2 YSYEKL. V lost 8 bases and J lost 5; bases outside the gene matches: 7. This CDR3 is built from 13 residues. For the CDR3, the DNA is TGCGCCAGCCAAGGACAGGGCGGCGAGACCCAGTACTTC. This encodes CASQGQGGETQYF.

The chain combines TRBV7-9 with TRBJ2-1; 7 bases match TRBD2. This CDR3 comprises 15 residues. Per germline, CDR1 SEHNR and CDR2 FQNEAQ (reference sequence). J gave up 8 bases and V 1 base, and 8 bases lay outside the gene matches. In DNA form, the CDR3 reads TGTGCCAGCAGCTTAGAGGCGGGAGAGTTATATGAGCAGTTCTTC. It translates to CASSLEAGELYEQFF. Full variable domain (missing parts from reference TRBV7-9 and TRBJ2-1): DTGVSQNPRHKITKRGQNVTFRCDPISEHNRLYWYRQTLGQGPEFLTYFQNEAQLEKSRLLSDRFSAERPKGSFSTLEIQRTEQGDSAMYLCASSLEAGELYEQFFGPGTRLTVL.

The V call is TRBV10-2, the J call TRBJ2-5; 7 nucleotides match TRBD2. In germline, CDR1 is WSHSY, CDR2 SAAADI. With 3 bases clipped from V and 2 bases from J, the junction kept 3 bases outside the gene matches. The length of the CDR3 is 14 residues. The CDR3 region is CASSDSSGQETQYF. CDR3 in DNA: TGCGCCAGCAGTGATTCTAGCGGTCAAGAGACCCAGTACTTC.

This chain links TRBV4-1 with TRBJ2-4; D may be TRBD1 (5 bases). V shed 1 base and J shed 6 bases, with 13 bases lying between them. This CDR3 comprises 15 residues. CDR1 is MGHRA, CDR2 YSYEKL, per germline. CDR3 sequence: CASSQAPQGRNIQYF. In DNA form, the CDR3 reads TGCGCCAGCAGCCAAGCACCCCAGGGAAGAAACATTCAGTACTTC.

CDR3 DNA sequence: TGTGCCAGCAGCTTAGGCCAGGGGCATGAGCAGTTCTTC. Its translation is CASSLGQGHEQFF. J is TRBJ2-1 and V is TRBV7-3, with D maybe TRBD1 (6 bases). This CDR3 region has 13 residues. CDR1 and CDR2 from the germline V gene are SGHTA and FQGTGA. Trimming shortened V by 2 bases and J by 8 bases, and 10 bases separated the two germline ends.

The rearrangement uses TRBV3-1 and TRBJ2-5; possibly TRBD1 or TRBD2 for D (6 bases each). In germline, CDR1 is LGHDT, CDR2 YNNKEL (reference sequence). The V gene lost 7 bases and the J gene lost 1 base, with 13 bases spanning the gap. This CDR3 has 14 residues. CDR3 DNA: TGTGCCAGCACCCCTAAGGGGGGCCAAGAGACCCAGTACTTC. Translated: CASTPKGGQETQYF.

The V gene is TRBV11-3, the J gene TRBJ2-1; maybe TRBD2 (5 bases). Germline V gene data show CDR1 as SGHNT and CDR2 as YENEEA. V lost 3 bases and J 8 bases, leaving 8 bases between the germline ends. The CDR3 is 12 amino acids. CDR3 coding DNA: TGTGCCAGCAGCTTTGGGAGCGATGAGCAGTTCTTC. The encoded protein is CASSFGSDEQFF.

The rearrangement uses TRBV11-2 and TRBJ2-7; 12 bases map to TRBD2. CDR1 and CDR2 from the germline V gene are SGHAT and FQNNGV. V gave up 10 bases and J gave up 4 bases; unmatched junction bases: 2. This CDR3 comprises 12 residues. The CDR3 DNA sequence: TGTGCCACCGGGACTAGCGGGTACGAGCAGTACTTC. It specifies CATGTSGYEQYF.

V gene TRBV2 combines with J gene TRBJ2-1; D is perhaps TRBD1 or TRBD2 (5 bases each). The CDR3 is made up of 15 amino acids. Germline V lookup: CDR1 SNHLY, CDR2 FYNNEI. Deletions cut 6 bases from V and 10 bases from J, with 22 bases between. DNA of the CDR3: TGTGCCAGCAGCATCCGGGACCCCGGAACCATCGAGCAGTTCTTC. The encoded protein is CASSIRDPGTIEQFF.

J is TRBJ2-5 and V is TRBV5-6; D is possibly TRBD2 (6 bases). This CDR3 contains 15 residues. Germline CDR1 and CDR2: SGHDT and YYEEEE. The V and J ends lost 5 bases and 0 bases respectively, with 14 bases between them. The chain's CDR3 is CASRSPGLDQETQYF. Here the CDR3 DNA reads TGTGCCAGCAGATCCCCGGGACTCGACCAAGAGACCCAGTACTTC.

The chain links TRBV7-9 to TRBJ2-3; the match to TRBD2 covers 8 bases. This CDR3 contains 17 residues. With 1 base clipped from V and 3 bases from J, the junction kept 9 bases outside the gene matches. Germline-derived CDR1 and CDR2 are SEHNR and FQNEAQ (reference sequence). The CDR3 spells CASSLVSVAGSTDTQYF. CDR3 DNA: TGTGCCAGCAGCTTAGTGTCGGTAGCGGGATCGACAGATACGCAGTATTTT.

The DNA for the CDR3 is TGTGCCAGCAGCCTAATCATGAACACTGAAGCTTTCTTT. Its translation is CASSLIMNTEAFF. The rearrangement links TRBV5-8 to TRBJ1-1, with D unclear. Germline lookup yields CDR1 SGHTS and CDR2 YDEGEE. V gave up 4 bases and J gave up 0 bases, with 7 bases separating them. The CDR3 consists of 13 residues.

V is TRBV2 and J is TRBJ1-1; no clear D gene. CDR1 is SNHLY, CDR2 FYNNEI, per germline. V was shortened by 7 bases and J by 3 bases, with 12 bases between the two germline ends. This CDR3 contains 13 residues. CDR3 loop: CASNEDLDTEAFF. DNA for the CDR3: TGTGCCAGCAACGAGGATCTCGACACTGAAGCTTTCTTT. The variable domain in full, with the rest retrieved from reference TRBV2 and TRBJ1-1, is EPEVTQTPSHQVTQMGQEVILRCVPISNHLYFYWYRQILGQKVEFLVSFYNNEISEKSEIFDDQFSVERPDGSNFTLKIRSTKLEDSAMYFCASNEDLDTEAFFGQGTRLTVV.